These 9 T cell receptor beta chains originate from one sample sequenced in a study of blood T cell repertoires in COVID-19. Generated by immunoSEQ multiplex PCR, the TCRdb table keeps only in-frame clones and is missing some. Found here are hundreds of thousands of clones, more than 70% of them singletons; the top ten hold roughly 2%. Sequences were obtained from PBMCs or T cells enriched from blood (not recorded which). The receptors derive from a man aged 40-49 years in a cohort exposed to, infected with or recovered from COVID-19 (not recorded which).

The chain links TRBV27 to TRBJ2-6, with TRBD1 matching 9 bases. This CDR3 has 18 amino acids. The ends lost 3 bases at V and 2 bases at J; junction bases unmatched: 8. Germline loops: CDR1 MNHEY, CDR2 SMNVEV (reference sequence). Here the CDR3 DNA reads TGTGCCAGCAGTTTCAGCCGACAGGGGGTTACTGGGGCCAACGTCCTGACTTTC. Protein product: CASSFSRQGVTGANVLTF.

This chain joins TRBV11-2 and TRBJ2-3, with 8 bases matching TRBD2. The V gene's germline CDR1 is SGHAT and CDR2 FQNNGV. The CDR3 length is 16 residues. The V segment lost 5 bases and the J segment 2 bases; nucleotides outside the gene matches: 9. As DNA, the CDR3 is TGTGCCAGCAGCCTGGGACCGGGACTAGACACAGATACGCAGTATTTT. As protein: CASSLGPGLDTDTQYF.

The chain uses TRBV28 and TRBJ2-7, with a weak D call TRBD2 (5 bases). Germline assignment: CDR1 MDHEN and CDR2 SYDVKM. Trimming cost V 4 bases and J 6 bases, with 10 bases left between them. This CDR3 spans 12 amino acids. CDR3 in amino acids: CASSWSAGEQYF. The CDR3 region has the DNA TGTGCCAGCAGTTGGTCCGCGGGCGAGCAGTACTTC.

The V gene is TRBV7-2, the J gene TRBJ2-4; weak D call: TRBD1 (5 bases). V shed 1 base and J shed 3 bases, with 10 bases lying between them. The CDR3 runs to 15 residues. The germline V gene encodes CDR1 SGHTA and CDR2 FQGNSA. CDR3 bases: TGTGCCAGCAGCTTAGGGGGCGCGGTCAAAAACATTCAGTACTTC. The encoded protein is CASSLGGAVKNIQYF.

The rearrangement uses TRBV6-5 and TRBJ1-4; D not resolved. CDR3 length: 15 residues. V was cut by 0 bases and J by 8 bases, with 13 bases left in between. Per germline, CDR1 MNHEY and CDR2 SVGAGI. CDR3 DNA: TGTGCCAGCAGTTACTCCGGTGGGCAAAGAGAAAAACTGTTTTTT. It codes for CASSYSGGQREKLFF.

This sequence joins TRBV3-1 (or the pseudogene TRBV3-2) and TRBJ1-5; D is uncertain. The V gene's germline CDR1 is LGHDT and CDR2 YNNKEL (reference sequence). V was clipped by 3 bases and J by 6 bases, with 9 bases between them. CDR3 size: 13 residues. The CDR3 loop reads CASSQQVAQPQHF. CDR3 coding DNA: TGTGCCAGCAGCCAGCAGGTCGCTCAGCCCCAGCATTTT.

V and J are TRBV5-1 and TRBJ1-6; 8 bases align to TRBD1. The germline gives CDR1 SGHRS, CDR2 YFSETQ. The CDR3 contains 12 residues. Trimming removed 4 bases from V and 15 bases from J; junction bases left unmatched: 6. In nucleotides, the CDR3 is TGCGCCAGCAGCCTGACAGGGGATAACCTCCACTTT. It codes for CASSLTGDNLHF. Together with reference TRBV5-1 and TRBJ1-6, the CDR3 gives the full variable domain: KAGVTQTPRYLIKTRGQQVTLSCSPISGHRSVSWYQQTPGQGLQFLFEYFSETQRNKGNFPGRFSGRQFSNSRSEMNVSTLELGDSALYLCASSLTGDNLHFGNGTRLTVT.

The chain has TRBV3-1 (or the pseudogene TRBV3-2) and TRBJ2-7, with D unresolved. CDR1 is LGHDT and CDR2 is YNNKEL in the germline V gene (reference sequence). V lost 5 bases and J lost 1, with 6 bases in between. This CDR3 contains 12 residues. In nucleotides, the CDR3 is TGTGCCAGCAGCAAATTATCCTACGAGCAGTACTTC. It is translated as CASSKLSYEQYF.

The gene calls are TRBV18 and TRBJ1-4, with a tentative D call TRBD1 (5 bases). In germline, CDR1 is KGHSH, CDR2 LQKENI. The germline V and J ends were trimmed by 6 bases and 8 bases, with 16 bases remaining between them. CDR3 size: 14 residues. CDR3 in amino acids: CASSLRGAGEKLFF. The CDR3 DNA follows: TGTGCCAGCTCCCTTCGTGGGGCCGGGGAAAAACTGTTTTTT.